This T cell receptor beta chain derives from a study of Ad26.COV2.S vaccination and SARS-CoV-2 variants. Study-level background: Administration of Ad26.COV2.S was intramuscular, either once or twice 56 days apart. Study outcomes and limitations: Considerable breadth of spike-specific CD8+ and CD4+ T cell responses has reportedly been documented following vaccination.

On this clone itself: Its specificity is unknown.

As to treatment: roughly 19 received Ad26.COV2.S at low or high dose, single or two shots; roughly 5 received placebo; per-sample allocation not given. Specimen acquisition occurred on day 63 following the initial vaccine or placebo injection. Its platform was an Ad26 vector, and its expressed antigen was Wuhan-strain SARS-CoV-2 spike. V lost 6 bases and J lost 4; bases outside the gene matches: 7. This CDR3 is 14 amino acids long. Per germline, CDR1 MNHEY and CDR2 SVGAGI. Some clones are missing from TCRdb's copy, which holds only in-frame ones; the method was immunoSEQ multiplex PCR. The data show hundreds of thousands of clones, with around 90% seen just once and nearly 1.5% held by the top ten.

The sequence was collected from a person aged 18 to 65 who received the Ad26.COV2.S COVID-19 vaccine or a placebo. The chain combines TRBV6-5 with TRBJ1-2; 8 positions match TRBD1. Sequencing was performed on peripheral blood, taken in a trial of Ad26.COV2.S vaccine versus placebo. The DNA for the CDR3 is TGTGCCAGCAGGAGGACAGGGCAACTCTATGGCTACACCTTC. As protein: CASRRTGQLYGYTF.